This T cell receptor beta chain was documented in a study of T cells in Graves' hyperthyroidism and ophthalmopathy. This clonotype was found a few times. The CDR3 regions of TCR beta were amplified from RNA transcripts. Initially, a first-round RT-PCR of the TCR CDR3 employed the HTBI primer set. TCRdb reprocessed the multiplex PCR reads with MiXCR, giving one entry per CDR3 protein. The sample contains approximately 600,000 distinct CDR3 sequences, around 15% of which appear only once. Germline CDR1 PRHDT, CDR2 FYEKMQ (reference sequence). The CDR3 runs 16 residues. Trimming left V 5 bases short and J 0 bases short, with 11 bases between.

Sequenced: blood. The chain carries TRBV13 and TRBJ1-6; D is ambiguous. The sequence came from a woman between 25 and 40 years old with Graves' hyperthyroidism. CDR3 amino acids: CASSILGSSYNSPLHF. As DNA, the CDR3 is TGTGCCAGCAGCATCCTCGGGAGCTCCTATAATTCACCCCTCCACTTT.